This T cell receptor (beta chain) was sequenced for a study of cytomegalovirus exposure and HLA in healthy donors. Whole-study findings and limits: V- and J-gene trimming in TCR beta was tied to a missense DCLRE1C variant by an analysis performed later. Rates of TCR association differed by HLA locus in a later analysis, with DRB1 highest and HLA-C lowest. There were some public TCRs occurring in many donors, but most TCR sequences were rare.

PCR amplification relied on 60 Vbeta primers (plus 13 Jbeta primers). This table comes from immunoSEQ multiplex PCR, and its TCRdb copy is limited to in-frame clones, with some not included. The sample has about 61,000 clones, more than 70% seen once. V lost 3 bases, J lost 4 bases, and 10 bases lay in between. Germline lookup yields CDR1 MDHEN and CDR2 SYDVKM. The CDR3 extends over 14 amino acids. With respect to this clone: The antigen remains unidentified.

The receptor comes from a man aged 25 to 40 in good health and CMV-seropositive. Sequencing input: PBMCs. The V and J genes are TRBV28 and TRBJ2-1; TRBD2 might be the D (6 bases). This chain's CDR3 is CASSFSGGYNEQFF. The CDR3 region has the DNA TGTGCCAGCAGTTTTAGCGGAGGATACAATGAGCAGTTCTTC.